This TCR beta chain was identified in a study of T cell changes during pregnancy in multiple sclerosis. Sequencing was performed with immunoSEQ multiplex PCR; in TCRdb, only in-frame clones are kept and a portion is missing. The table has tens of thousands of clones, 93% seen once. The receptor comes from a female donor in good health, enrolled as a control in a pregnancy study. The sequences come from peripheral blood, collected in the third trimester of pregnancy.

The CDR3 DNA follows: TGTGCCAGTAGATATGGGCCCCCACAGAACCCTCACACTGAAGCTTTCTTT. Translating it yields CASRYGPPQNPHTEAFF. The chain employs TRBV19 and TRBJ1-1; D is undetermined. Trimming stripped 6 bases from V and 3 bases from J, with 23 bases between. Germline V CDR1 and CDR2: LNHDA, SQIVND (reference sequence). This CDR3 spans 17 amino acids.